This is a list of T cell receptor beta chains from one sample in a study of blood T cell repertoires in COVID-19. Generated by immunoSEQ multiplex PCR, the TCRdb table keeps only in-frame clones and is missing some. The repertoire holds roughly 42,000 clones, with nearly 90% as singletons. The sequenced sample consisted of peripheral blood. The receptors stem from a man aged 45-65 years with active COVID-19. Both conserved end residues are part of each CDR3. The D gene is left open where the match is weak. Only some rows state a clone size, as once, few, many or a class for expanded clones.

CDR3nt: TGCGCCAGCGGCCCCCTTCTCTCTGGGGCCAACGTCCTGACTTTC
CDR3aa: CASGPLLSGANVLTF
d_gene: NA
v_gene: TRBV5-1
abundance: NA
j_gene: TRBJ2-6

CDR3nt: TGTGCCATCAGTGAGGGACAGGGCCAGGGCTACACCTTC
CDR3aa: CAISEGQGQGYTF
d_gene: TRBD1
v_gene: TRBV10-3
abundance: NA
j_gene: TRBJ1-2

CDR3nt: TGTGCCAGCAGTGCTGGGACAGGGGGCAGTCAGCCCCAGCATTTT
CDR3aa: CASSAGTGGSQPQHF
d_gene: TRBD1
v_gene: TRBV27
abundance: NA
j_gene: TRBJ1-5

CDR3nt: TGTGCCAGCAGCCCCGGACAGCCGCCGGAAGCTTTCTTT
CDR3aa: CASSPGQPPEAFF
d_gene: NA
v_gene: TRBV3-1/TRBV3-2
abundance: NA
j_gene: TRBJ1-1

CDR3nt: TGTGCCAGCAGCTCGTTGAGGACGGGATTTGGCGGCTACACCTTC
CDR3aa: CASSSLRTGFGGYTF
d_gene: NA
v_gene: TRBV5-5
abundance: few
j_gene: TRBJ1-2

CDR3nt: TGTGCCAGCAGCCCTAGATTCGACGAGCCCCAGCATTTT
CDR3aa: CASSPRFDEPQHF
d_gene: NA
v_gene: TRBV7-8
abundance: NA
j_gene: TRBJ1-5

CDR3nt: TGTGCCAGCAGTGCAGGTAATAGCAATCAGCCCCAGCATTTT
CDR3aa: CASSAGNSNQPQHF
d_gene: NA
v_gene: TRBV25-1
abundance: NA
j_gene: TRBJ1-5

CDR3nt: TGTGCCAGCTCACCACGCGGGGGGTTCACAGATACGCAGTATTTT
CDR3aa: CASSPRGGFTDTQYF
d_gene: TRBD2
v_gene: TRBV18
abundance: NA
j_gene: TRBJ2-3

CDR3nt: TGTGCCAGCAGCTTAGCGGAGAGAGGGGGGGAGCACGAGCAGTACTTC
CDR3aa: CASSLAERGGEHEQYF
d_gene: NA
v_gene: TRBV7-6
abundance: NA
j_gene: TRBJ2-7

CDR3nt: TGTGCCAGCAGCTTATCAAGACAGGGTTGGAATGAAAAACTGTTTTTT
CDR3aa: CASSLSRQGWNEKLFF
d_gene: TRBD1
v_gene: TRBV7-8
abundance: NA
j_gene: TRBJ1-4

CDR3nt: TGTGCCAGCAGCTTACCCGGGGGGGCGCGAAATGAGCAGTTCTTC
CDR3aa: CASSLPGGARNEQFF
d_gene: TRBD2
v_gene: TRBV7-9
abundance: NA
j_gene: TRBJ2-1

CDR3nt: TGTGCCAGCAGCCAAGATTTTGCGCTAGCGTATGAGACCCAGTACTTC
CDR3aa: CASSQDFALAYETQYF
d_gene: NA
v_gene: TRBV14
abundance: NA
j_gene: TRBJ2-5

CDR3nt: TGTGCCACCGTTGGGACAGCGAGAGATACGCAGTATTTT
CDR3aa: CATVGTARDTQYF
d_gene: TRBD1
v_gene: TRBV10-3
abundance: NA
j_gene: TRBJ2-3

CDR3nt: TGCGCCAGCAGCTTGTCGCGGGGGTCTAGCACAGATACGCAGTATTTT
CDR3aa: CASSLSRGSSTDTQYF
d_gene: TRBD2
v_gene: TRBV5-1
abundance: NA
j_gene: TRBJ2-3

CDR3nt: TGCGCCAGCCGGGACAGGAATACGCAGTATTTT
CDR3aa: CASRDRNTQYF
d_gene: TRBD1
v_gene: TRBV5-1
abundance: NA
j_gene: TRBJ2-3

CDR3nt: TGTGCCAGCAGCTTGGGCTTAGGAGGGAACTATGGCTACACCTTC
CDR3aa: CASSLGLGGNYGYTF
d_gene: NA
v_gene: TRBV7-9
abundance: once
j_gene: TRBJ1-2

CDR3nt: TGTGCCAGTAGTATAGATTATTTTATCTCCTACGAGCAGTACTTC
CDR3aa: CASSIDYFISYEQYF
d_gene: NA
v_gene: TRBV19
abundance: NA
j_gene: TRBJ2-7

CDR3nt: TGTGCCAGCAGCACGTTACAGGGGACTAACTATGGCTACACCTTC
CDR3aa: CASSTLQGTNYGYTF
d_gene: TRBD1
v_gene: TRBV11-2
abundance: NA
j_gene: TRBJ1-2

CDR3nt: TGTGCCAGTAGTACCAGGACAGGGAGTTCACCCCTCCACTTT
CDR3aa: CASSTRTGSSPLHF
d_gene: TRBD1
v_gene: TRBV19
abundance: once
j_gene: TRBJ1-6

CDR3nt: TGTGCCAGCAGATCTAAAAGGGGGAGCACTGAAGCTTTCTTT
CDR3aa: CASRSKRGSTEAFF
d_gene: NA
v_gene: TRBV6-6
abundance: NA
j_gene: TRBJ1-1

CDR3nt: TGTGCCAGCAGCTTGGATTCTGGGGCCGGAAACACCATATATTTT
CDR3aa: CASSLDSGAGNTIYF
d_gene: NA
v_gene: TRBV5-4
abundance: NA
j_gene: TRBJ1-3

CDR3nt: TGTGCCAGCAGCACCACAGGGAACAATCAGCCCCAGCATTTT
CDR3aa: CASSTTGNNQPQHF
d_gene: NA
v_gene: TRBV5-5
abundance: NA
j_gene: TRBJ1-5

CDR3nt: TGTGCCAGCACCCCTACAGCTGGAAACACCATATATTTT
CDR3aa: CASTPTAGNTIYF
d_gene: NA
v_gene: TRBV7-9
abundance: NA
j_gene: TRBJ1-3

CDR3nt: TGTGCCTGGAGTGTGGAACAAAGCGGAGATACGCAGTATTTT
CDR3aa: CAWSVEQSGDTQYF
d_gene: NA
v_gene: TRBV30
abundance: NA
j_gene: TRBJ2-3

CDR3nt: TGTGCCAGCAGTCACGGACAGTTAATGAACACTGAAGCTTTCTTT
CDR3aa: CASSHGQLMNTEAFF
d_gene: NA
v_gene: TRBV6-5
abundance: NA
j_gene: TRBJ1-1

CDR3nt: TGTGCCAGCAGCCCTCCGGGACAGGGGTTGTTCTTC
CDR3aa: CASSPPGQGLFF
d_gene: TRBD1
v_gene: TRBV7-9
abundance: NA
j_gene: TRBJ2-1

CDR3nt: TGTGCCAGCAACAAAAATCGGAGGGTAGGCAATGAGCAGTTCTTC
CDR3aa: CASNKNRRVGNEQFF
d_gene: NA
v_gene: TRBV2
abundance: NA
j_gene: TRBJ2-1

CDR3nt: TGTGCCAGCTCACCGGAACAGGGGAACGAGCAGTACTTC
CDR3aa: CASSPEQGNEQYF
d_gene: TRBD1
v_gene: TRBV18
abundance: NA
j_gene: TRBJ2-7

CDR3nt: TGCGCCAGCAGCCCCGGATGGGGAGCAACTAATGAAAAACTGTTTTTT
CDR3aa: CASSPGWGATNEKLFF
d_gene: NA
v_gene: TRBV4-1
abundance: NA
j_gene: TRBJ1-4

CDR3nt: TGTGCCAGCTCACCAGATTCGACAGCCCTGACTGAAGCTTTCTTT
CDR3aa: CASSPDSTALTEAFF
d_gene: NA
v_gene: TRBV18
abundance: once
j_gene: TRBJ1-1

CDR3nt: TGTGCCAGCAGATGGGGACAGTCCCCCGGGGAGCTGTTTTTT
CDR3aa: CASRWGQSPGELFF
d_gene: TRBD1
v_gene: TRBV14
abundance: NA
j_gene: TRBJ2-2

CDR3nt: TGTGCCAGCAGCCCTCGGGATACGCAGTATTTT
CDR3aa: CASSPRDTQYF
d_gene: NA
v_gene: TRBV6-2/TRBV6-3
abundance: NA
j_gene: TRBJ2-3

CDR3nt: TGTGCCAGCAGTGAACGGACAGTAGGAAACACCATATATTTT
CDR3aa: CASSERTVGNTIYF
d_gene: NA
v_gene: TRBV2
abundance: NA
j_gene: TRBJ1-3

CDR3nt: TGTGCCAGCAGCTTAATCCCTAGCGGGGGGAACACAGATACGCAGTATTTT
CDR3aa: CASSLIPSGGNTDTQYF
d_gene: TRBD2
v_gene: TRBV7-8
abundance: NA
j_gene: TRBJ2-3

CDR3nt: TGCAGTGCCCAGACTAGAAATGAGCAGTTCTTC
CDR3aa: CSAQTRNEQFF
d_gene: NA
v_gene: TRBV20-1
abundance: NA
j_gene: TRBJ2-1

CDR3nt: TGTGCCAGCAGCCAGGGCGACAGGAACACTGAAGCTTTCTTT
CDR3aa: CASSQGDRNTEAFF
d_gene: NA
v_gene: TRBV11-2
abundance: few
j_gene: TRBJ1-1

CDR3nt: TGTGCCAGCAGCGGTCACGCCGGGACAGGGGGCCAAGGGCAGTTCTTC
CDR3aa: CASSGHAGTGGQGQFF
d_gene: TRBD1
v_gene: TRBV5-6
abundance: few
j_gene: TRBJ2-1

CDR3nt: TGTGCCAGCATCACGACAGGGGGCAGGGAGACCCAGTACTTC
CDR3aa: CASITTGGRETQYF
d_gene: TRBD1
v_gene: TRBV3-1/TRBV3-2
abundance: NA
j_gene: TRBJ2-5

CDR3nt: TGTGCCAGTACCATGTCAGGCGCATTATACAATGAGCAGTTCTTC
CDR3aa: CASTMSGALYNEQFF
d_gene: NA
v_gene: TRBV19
abundance: few
j_gene: TRBJ2-1

CDR3nt: TGTGCCAGCAGCCAAACCGGGACAGGGAACACCGGGGAGCTGTTTTTT
CDR3aa: CASSQTGTGNTGELFF
d_gene: TRBD1
v_gene: TRBV7-2
abundance: NA
j_gene: TRBJ2-2

CDR3nt: TGTGCCAGCAGCTTAGTTAGTGGAAACATTCAGTACTTC
CDR3aa: CASSLVSGNIQYF
d_gene: NA
v_gene: TRBV7-2
abundance: NA
j_gene: TRBJ2-4

CDR3nt: TGTGCCAGCAGCTTAATGGGACAACCTTCAGAGACCCAGTACTTC
CDR3aa: CASSLMGQPSETQYF
d_gene: NA
v_gene: TRBV7-3
abundance: NA
j_gene: TRBJ2-5

CDR3nt: TGTGCCAGCAGCCGTGAGCCCTCCCGCGACAATGAGCAGTTCTTC
CDR3aa: CASSREPSRDNEQFF
d_gene: NA
v_gene: TRBV4-2
abundance: NA
j_gene: TRBJ2-1

CDR3nt: TGTGCCAGCAGCTTAGGCCTCGGACAGGGGGGCTCTGAGACCCAGTACTTC
CDR3aa: CASSLGLGQGGSETQYF
d_gene: TRBD1
v_gene: TRBV11-2
abundance: once
j_gene: TRBJ2-5